The 22 T cell receptor beta chains reported below all come from one sample, sequenced in a study of Graves' ophthalmopathy and Graves' hyperthyroidism. Using RNA transcripts, the TCR beta CDR3 regions were amplified. Amplification began with first-round RT-PCR using HTBI primers, then second-round multiplex PCR was performed. TCRdb redid the calling of the multiplex PCR reads with MiXCR, one entry per CDR3 protein. Of a few hundred thousand distinct CDR3 sequences in the sample, 17% are singletons; the top ten hold around 2.4%. Specimen: peripheral blood. These receptors were obtained from an adult woman with stable Graves' hyperthyroidism.

V usage is TRBV24-1 and J usage is TRBJ1-1, with D tentatively TRBD1 (5 bases). The CDR3 runs 13 residues. Looked up from germline, CDR1 is KGHDR and CDR2 is SFDVKD. V dropped 9 bases and J dropped 2 bases, with 12 bases sitting between them. CDR3 DNA sequence: TGTGCCACCTCCATCGGGGGTAACACTGAAGCTTTCTTT. Translated: CATSIGGNTEAFF.

This clonotype was observed a handful of times. V and J are TRBV7-3 and TRBJ2-2; 7 nucleotides align to TRBD2. Trimming took 2 bases from V and 5 from J; bases not matched to a gene: 2. Germline V gene sequence: CDR1 SGHTA, CDR2 FQGTGA. This CDR3 spans 14 amino acids. The CDR3, as DNA: TGTGCCAGCAGCTTATCCGGGGGGACCGGGGAGCTGTTTTTT. Its protein product is CASSLSGGTGELFF.

There are many counts of this clonotype. One end of the junction varies from germline; a read error may be responsible. The chain couples TRBV6-2 or TRBV6-3 to TRBJ2-6; 11 positions match TRBD1. Germline V lookup: CDR1 MNHEY, CDR2 SVGEGT. This CDR3 has 18 residues. The CDR3 nucleotides read TGTGCCAGCAGTTACGGGGACAGGGGGGCCCCTGGGGCCAACGTCCTGGCTTTC. It codes for CASSYGDRGAPGANVLAF.

This clonotype showed up many times. The V and J genes are TRBV12-3 or TRBV12-4 and TRBJ2-2; TRBD2 agrees at 8 bases. There are 16 residues in the CDR3. The trim removed 6 bases at V and 1 base at J, leaving 7 bases unmatched. Here the CDR3 reads CASSTFSGKNTGELFF. The CDR3 DNA follows: TGTGCCAGCAGCACGTTTAGCGGGAAGAACACCGGGGAGCTGTTTTTT.

The sample holds many counts of this clonotype. The V gene is TRBV28, the J gene TRBJ1-2; 9 bases fit TRBD1. Germline V gene data show CDR1 as MDHEN and CDR2 as SYDVKM. V was pared by 0 bases and J by 4 bases, with 3 bases of the junction left unmatched. There are 15 residues in the CDR3. CDR3 nucleotides: TGTGCCAGCAGTTTATGGCGGGGACAGGGCTATGGCTACACCTTC. Amino acids: CASSLWRGQGYGYTF.

This clonotype was recorded a few times. One base away lies a much larger clone, so this may be a sequencing read error. The rearrangement joins TRBV28 to TRBJ2-5, with 14 positions matching TRBD2. Germline V gives CDR1 MDHEN, CDR2 SYDVKM. This CDR3 has 15 amino acids. The CDR3 here is CASSPGLAGGETKYF. For the CDR3, the DNA is TGTGCCAGCAGTCCCGGACTAGCGGGAGGAGAGACCAAGTACTTC.

Ten or more counts support this clonotype. This rearrangement joins TRBV19 to TRBJ2-5, with a weak D call TRBD2 (5 bases). CDR3 length: 15 amino acids. Germline V gives CDR1 LNHDA, CDR2 SQIVND (reference sequence). V lost 4 bases and J 4 bases, leaving 16 bases between the germline ends. The CDR3 DNA follows: TGTGCCAGTAGTACCTCCGGGAATGTGGGAGAGACCCAGTACTTC. Encoded protein: CASSTSGNVGETQYF.

This clonotype has only a few counts. The chain employs TRBV14 and TRBJ2-7; 9 positions agree with TRBD2. Germline V gene lookup returns CDR1 SGHDN and CDR2 FVKESK. V trimming: 5 bases; J trimming: 6 bases; junction bases outside the gene matches: 8. This CDR3 comprises 14 residues. The CDR3 loop is CASSYIAGAGEQYF. In DNA, the CDR3 is TGTGCCAGCAGCTATATAGCGGGAGCGGGCGAGCAGTACTTC. The whole variable domain, remainder taken from reference TRBV14 and TRBJ2-7, is EAGVTQFPSHSVIEKGQTVTLRCDPISGHDNLYWYRRVMGKEIKFLLHFVKESKQDESGMPNNRFLAERTGGTYSTLKVQPAELEDSGVYFCASSYIAGAGEQYFGPGTRLTVT.

Only a few counts were recorded for this clonotype. The genes are TRBV28 and TRBJ1-2, with D perhaps matching TRBD1 (6 bases). The CDR3 contains 12 residues. Looked up from germline, CDR1 is MDHEN and CDR2 is SYDVKM. This CDR3 reads CAGRGENYGYTF. The CDR3 bases are TGTGCGGGTAGGGGGGAGAACTATGGCTACACCTTC.

This clonotype was counted ten times or more. The chain uses TRBV6-2 or TRBV6-3 and TRBJ2-2; a weak D match, TRBD2 (6 bases). The germline V and J ends were trimmed by 5 bases and 2 bases, with 12 bases remaining between them. CDR3 size: 15 residues. The germline V gene encodes CDR1 MNHEY and CDR2 SVGEGT. Here the CDR3 DNA reads TGTGCCAGCAGTATTGGAGGGGCCAACACCGGGGAGCTGTTTTTT. It specifies CASSIGGANTGELFF.

The chain links TRBV20-1 to TRBJ1-2, with D perhaps matching TRBD1 (6 bases). Germline-derived CDR1 and CDR2 are DFQATT and SNEGSKA (reference sequence). The V and J ends lost 3 bases and 7 bases respectively, with 15 bases between them. The CDR3 has 13 residues. The CDR3 reads CSARAGHVFGYTF. The DNA for the CDR3 is TGCAGTGCTAGGGCGGGACATGTATTTGGCTACACCTTC.

About this clonotype itself: This may arise from a read error, as a much more abundant clone is one base away. The rearrangement joins TRBV20-1 to TRBJ2-5; D is undetermined. The V gene's germline CDR1 is DFQATT and CDR2 SNEGSKA (reference sequence). This CDR3 is built from 10 residues. V lost 3 bases and J lost 3, with 2 bases in between. The CDR3 DNA is TGCAGTGCTAGTAAAGAGACCCAGTACTTC. Translated: CSASKETQYF.

At least ten counts were recorded for this clonotype. The chain uses TRBV28 and TRBJ2-7; 7 bases align to TRBD1. The germline gives CDR1 MDHEN, CDR2 SYDVKM. Trimming at V came to 6 bases and at J to 3 bases, leaving 8 bases not matched to a gene. The CDR3 is 14 residues long. This CDR3 reads CASRTGTVLYEQYF. As DNA, the CDR3 is TGTGCCAGCAGAACCGGGACAGTACTCTACGAGCAGTACTTC.

This clonotype was seen many times. The chain uses TRBV11-2 and TRBJ1-1; 7 bases fit TRBD1. The CDR3 sequence is 14 residues long. Germline trimming cut 5 bases from V and 9 bases from J; bases unmatched to any gene: 12. Germline V gene data show CDR1 as SGHAT and CDR2 as FQNNGV. In DNA, the CDR3 is TGTGCCAGCAGCACCCTCGGACAGGAAAGGAAAGCTTTCTTT. Residues: CASSTLGQERKAFF.

At least ten counts were recorded for this clonotype. The CDR3 nucleotides are TGTGCCTGGAGGGGTCGTGCCTACGAGCAGTACTTC. Translation gives CAWRGRAYEQYF. The chain has TRBV30 and TRBJ2-7; D is unresolved. CDR1 GTSNPN and CDR2 SVGIG come from the germline V gene (reference sequence). The germline V and J ends were trimmed by 3 bases and 2 bases, with 8 bases remaining between them. The CDR3 totals 12 residues.

This clonotype showed up many times. This chain links TRBV12-5 with TRBJ1-1; 8 positions match TRBD1. The CDR3 contains 14 residues. With 4 bases clipped from V and 4 bases from J, the junction kept 5 bases outside the gene matches. CDR1 and CDR2 (germline): LGHNT, FRNRAP. CDR3 nucleotides: TGTGCTAGTGGTTCGGACAGGGCTGTCACTGAAGCTTTCTTT. It specifies CASGSDRAVTEAFF.

This clonotype came up many times. V is TRBV6-2 or TRBV6-3 and J is TRBJ1-5; 7 bases map to TRBD1. Germline-derived CDR1 and CDR2 are MNHEY and SVGEGT. Trimming took 1 base from V and 4 from J; bases not matched to a gene: 4. The CDR3 runs 15 residues. CDR3 sequence (DNA): TGTGCCAGCAGTTACTTGACAGGGAAGAATCAGCCCCAGCATTTT. Amino acids: CASSYLTGKNQPQHF.

This clonotype has ten or more counts. The chain uses TRBV12-5 and TRBJ2-5; D unresolved. There are 12 residues in the CDR3. From germline, CDR1 is LGHNT and CDR2 FRNRAP. V was cut by 3 bases and J by 2 bases, with 4 bases left in between. The DNA for the CDR3 is TGTGCTAGTGGTTTTTTACAAGAGACCCAGTACTTC. Its protein product is CASGFLQETQYF.

This clonotype was seen repeatedly, ten times or more. The genes are TRBV6-1 and TRBJ2-5; 9 nucleotides line up with TRBD2. There are 14 residues in the CDR3. The J segment lost 5 bases and the V segment lost 2 bases, leaving 3 bases of the junction unmatched. Germline CDR1 reads MNHNS; CDR2 reads SASEGT. CDR3 coding DNA: TGTGCCAGCAGTGAACAGCGGGAGGTGGAGACCCAGTACTTC. Translating it yields CASSEQREVETQYF.

The rearrangement uses TRBV6-1 and TRBJ2-7; 10 nucleotides align to TRBD2. The CDR3 runs to 15 residues. Germline lookup yields CDR1 MNHNS and CDR2 SASEGT. Losses at the gene ends were 6 bases for V and 3 bases for J; bases not matched to a gene: 8. The CDR3 DNA reads as TGTGCCAGCAGGGACCTAGCGGGGGACCACTACGAGCAGTACTTC. Translated: CASRDLAGDHYEQYF.

This clonotype showed up many times. This chain links TRBV7-9 with TRBJ2-4; D gene ambiguous. Germline CDR1 reads SEHNR; CDR2 reads FQNEAQ (reference sequence). The CDR3 totals 15 residues. V dropped 5 bases and J dropped 2 bases, with 13 bases sitting between them. CDR3 in amino acids: CASSPPDAPKNIQYF. DNA for the CDR3: TGTGCCAGCAGCCCCCCCGATGCACCCAAAAACATTCAGTACTTC.

There are many counts of this clonotype. The V and J genes are TRBV19 and TRBJ2-2; maybe TRBD2 (6 bases). Per germline, CDR1 LNHDA and CDR2 SQIVND (reference sequence). The ends were cut back, 7 bases at V and 7 bases at J, with 16 bases in the middle. There are 14 residues in the CDR3. The CDR3 DNA follows: TGTGCCAGTACCACCCGGGACTTTTACGGGGAGCTGTTTTTT. This gives the protein CASTTRDFYGELFF.